The sequence of this T cell receptor beta chain was determined in a study of CD8 T cells in ankylosing spondylitis. Study-level findings and limits: Among TCR beta sequences, a motif of several highly homologous variants appeared characteristic of ankylosing spondylitis blood.

Concerning this clonotype: Antigen unknown. A much larger clone lies one base from this, so it may be a read error.

The junction had 18 bases not matched to a gene; V was cut back by 7 bases and J by 2 bases. This CDR3 has 17 residues. Germline V CDR1 and CDR2: SQVTM, ANQGSEA. By quantitative 5'-RACE with molecular barcodes, the TCR beta libraries were made. TCRdb ran MiXCR on the 5' RACE reads and lists one entry per CDR3 protein. The data show about 130,000 distinct CDR3 sequences, roughly a tenth seen once. This chain links TRBV29-1 with TRBJ2-3, with TRBD2 matching over 7 bases. The sequenced sample was blood, either unsorted or a sorted T cell fraction (not recorded which). The clonotype comes from a male donor with ankylosing spondylitis or in good health (not recorded which). CDR3 coding DNA: TGCAGCGCTGGTCCGTCGGGAGGAAAGACACCCACAGATACGCAGTATTTT. Translated: CSAGPSGGKTPTDTQYF.